The rows below give T cell receptor beta chains drawn from one sample of a study of metastatic and nonmetastatic thyroid tumors. TCRdb re-called the PCR reads through MiXCR. This repertoire shows 20,000 or so clones, 15% to 20% found once; its top ten account for 10%. The specimen was tumor tissue. These receptors were collected from a female donor with papillary thyroid cancer or a benign thyroid nodule (not recorded which). Some clones in this sample may be carry-over from other donors' samples. The CDR3 runs from the conserved cysteine through the conserved F or W. A D gene is named only where the DNA matches it firmly. The listing skips clone size in some rows; elsewhere it reads once, few, many or a size class.

v_gene: TRBV6-1; j_gene: TRBJ1-2; abundance: many; d_gene: TRBD1; CDR3aa: CASSSDRGGGYTF; CDR3nt: TGTGCCAGCAGTTCAGACAGGGGAGGCGGCTACACCTTC
v_gene: TRBV6-1; j_gene: TRBJ1-4; abundance: many; d_gene: TRBD1; CDR3aa: CASKEETGTTNEKLFF; CDR3nt: TGTGCCAGCAAGGAGGAGACAGGGACAACTAATGAAAAACTGTTTTTT
v_gene: TRBV9; j_gene: TRBJ2-1; abundance: -; d_gene: -; CDR3aa: CASIVGLDRYNEQFF; CDR3nt: TGTGCCAGCATCGTAGGTCTGGACAGATACAATGAGCAGTTCTTC
v_gene: TRBV4-2; j_gene: TRBJ2-1; abundance: -; d_gene: TRBD2; CDR3aa: CASASRNLREGPGEQFF; CDR3nt: TGTGCCAGCGCATCGCGGAATTTGCGGGAGGGCCCGGGTGAGCAGTTCTTC
v_gene: TRBV5-1; j_gene: TRBJ1-2; abundance: many; d_gene: -; CDR3aa: CASSLAAPGPKTGYTF; CDR3nt: TGCGCCAGCAGCTTGGCCGCCCCGGGGCCTAAGACTGGCTACACCTTC
v_gene: TRBV6-1; j_gene: TRBJ1-4; abundance: many; d_gene: -; CDR3aa: CASSWGRREKLFF; CDR3nt: TGTGCCAGCAGTTGGGGGAGGAGGGAAAAACTGTTTTTT
v_gene: TRBV10-3; j_gene: TRBJ2-5; abundance: -; d_gene: -; CDR3aa: CAITEVVTQYF; CDR3nt: TGTGCCATCACCGAGGTGGTGACCCAGTACTTC
v_gene: TRBV6-1; j_gene: TRBJ2-7; abundance: few; d_gene: -; CDR3aa: CASTVLYSSYEQYF; CDR3nt: TGTGCCAGCACGGTCCTGTACAGCTCCTACGAGCAGTACTTC
v_gene: TRBV6-1; j_gene: TRBJ1-6; abundance: -; d_gene: -; CDR3aa: CANRLPGRDSSPLHF; CDR3nt: TGTGCCAACAGGCTACCGGGACGGGATAGTTCACCCCTCCACTTT
v_gene: TRBV18; j_gene: TRBJ2-2; abundance: once; d_gene: -; CDR3aa: CASSPPKGMAGELFF; CDR3nt: TGTGCCAGCTCACCACCGAAGGGGATGGCCGGGGAGCTGTTTTTT
v_gene: TRBV7-9; j_gene: TRBJ1-2; abundance: many; d_gene: -; CDR3aa: CASSLDGFLGNF; CDR3nt: TGTGCCAGCAGCTTAGATGGGTTCTTGGGCAACTTC
v_gene: TRBV20-1; j_gene: TRBJ2-5; abundance: many; d_gene: -; CDR3aa: CSASEPDQETQYF; CDR3nt: TGCAGTGCTAGTGAGCCAGACCAAGAGACCCAGTACTTC